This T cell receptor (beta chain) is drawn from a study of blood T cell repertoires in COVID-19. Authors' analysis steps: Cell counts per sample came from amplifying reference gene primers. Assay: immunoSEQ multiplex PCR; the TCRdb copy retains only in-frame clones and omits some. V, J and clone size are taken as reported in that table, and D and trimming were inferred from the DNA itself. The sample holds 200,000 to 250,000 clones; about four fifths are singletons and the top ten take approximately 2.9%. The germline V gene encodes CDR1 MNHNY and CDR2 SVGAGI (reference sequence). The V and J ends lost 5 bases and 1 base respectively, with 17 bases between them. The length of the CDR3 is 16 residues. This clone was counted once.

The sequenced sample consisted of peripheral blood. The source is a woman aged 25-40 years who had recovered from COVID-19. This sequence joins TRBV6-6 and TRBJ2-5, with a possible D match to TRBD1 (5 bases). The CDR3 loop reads CASSQTSTVLQETQYF. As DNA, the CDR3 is TGTGCCAGCAGTCAGACTTCGACAGTGCTCCAAGAGACCCAGTACTTC.